The 24 T cell receptor beta chains presented below share a single source sample, sequenced in a study of OX40 agonist ivuxolimab in advanced cancers. The library was obtained by the immunoSEQ multiplex PCR assay. This is the immuneACCESS table as TCRdb keeps it, with only in-frame sequences that have V and J called. A part of the clones is gone; compared with another copy, unresolved V genes explain less than half, and the rest is unexplained. For this sample there are roughly 100,000 clones; around nine tenths appear just once. Approximately 0.8% of the sample is in the top ten clones. This specimen was CD4+ or CD8+ T cells sorted from blood, taken in a trial of the OX40 agonist ivuxolimab. These receptors all come from an adult with an advanced solid tumor such as melanoma, head and neck, liver or kidney cancer.

The DNA of the CDR3 is TGCGCCAGCAGCCGACCTTTCGGCCCCGGGTCCCCAGATACGCAGTATTTT. This encodes CASSRPFGPGSPDTQYF. This chain uses TRBV4-1 with TRBJ2-3; D is undetermined. V lost 4 bases to trimming and J lost 4 bases, with 21 bases between them. Germline V gives CDR1 MGHRA, CDR2 YSYEKL. This CDR3 contains 17 residues.

The rearrangement uses TRBV7-6 and TRBJ2-5; the D gene is possibly TRBD2 (5 bases). Trimming removed 5 bases from V and 5 bases from J, with 9 bases in between. This CDR3 spans 12 amino acids. From germline, CDR1 is SGHVS and CDR2 FNYEAQ. This CDR3 reads CASSRGSETQYF. CDR3 nucleotide sequence: TGTGCCAGCAGCAGAGGGTCGGAGACCCAGTACTTC.

The rearrangement uses TRBV10-2 and TRBJ2-5; D is undetermined. Germline loops: CDR1 WSHSY, CDR2 SAAADI. CDR3 length equals 12 residues. Trimming took off 8 bases at V and 1 base at J, with 8 bases between the two ends. CDR3 sequence: CASGRLQETQYF. The CDR3 DNA follows: TGCGCCAGCGGCAGACTCCAAGAGACCCAGTACTTC.

V usage is TRBV7-6 and J usage is TRBJ1-2, with a weak D call TRBD1 (6 bases). CDR1 and CDR2 (germline): SGHVS, FNYEAQ. CDR3 length: 17 residues. The germline V and J ends were trimmed by 1 base and 5 bases, with 20 bases remaining between them. The CDR3 nucleotides read TGTGCCAGCAGCTTAGGTCGGGCTGCCGAGGGGGGATATGGCTACACCTTC. Protein product: CASSLGRAAEGGYGYTF.

This clone was picked up one time. The chain combines TRBV30 with TRBJ2-3; D not resolved. In germline, CDR1 is GTSNPN, CDR2 SVGIG (reference sequence). The CDR3 totals 15 residues. Trimming shortened V by 2 bases and J by 4 bases, and 16 bases separated the two germline ends. The CDR3 region is CAWSPPRPLSDTQYF. The DNA for the CDR3 is TGTGCCTGGAGTCCCCCCCGTCCCCTTTCAGATACGCAGTATTTT.

The rearrangement links TRBV13 to TRBJ2-5; D is uncertain. Looked up from germline, CDR1 is PRHDT and CDR2 is FYEKMQ (reference sequence). The CDR3 length is 13 residues. The V end lost 0 bases, the J end lost 5 bases, and 7 bases lay between the germline ends. The CDR3 protein is CASSLGPEETQYF. For the CDR3, the DNA is TGTGCCAGCAGCTTAGGTCCCGAGGAGACCCAGTACTTC.

The rearrangement uses TRBV9 and TRBJ1-2, with D perhaps matching TRBD1 (6 bases). The CDR3 consists of 13 residues. Germline CDR1 is SGDLS and CDR2 is YYNGEE. V was shortened by 4 bases and J by 1 base, with 8 bases between the two germline ends. The CDR3 loop reads CASSMDSNYGYTF. The CDR3 region has the DNA TGTGCCAGCAGCATGGACAGTAACTATGGCTACACCTTC.

For the CDR3, the DNA is TGTGCCAGCAGTTCCGGACAGGTCCGTTATGGCTACACCTTC. Protein sequence: CASSSGQVRYGYTF. The V call is TRBV28, the J call TRBJ1-2; 7 bases agree with TRBD1. CDR1 is MDHEN, CDR2 SYDVKM, per germline. The CDR3 covers 14 residues. V lost 4 bases to trimming and J lost 5 bases; unmatched junction nucleotides: 7.

The chain uses TRBV7-9 and TRBJ2-5, with D uncertain. V shed 4 bases and J shed 5 bases, with 17 bases lying between them. Germline-derived CDR1 and CDR2 are SEHNR and FQNEAQ (reference sequence). The CDR3 loop spans 15 amino acids. The CDR3 DNA reads TGTGCCAGCAGCTCCGCACTCGATTACTTTGAGACCCAGTACTTC. It specifies CASSSALDYFETQYF.

The rearrangement links TRBV14 to TRBJ1-6, with TRBD1 matching 9 bases. J was trimmed by 16 bases and V by 3 bases; bases with no gene match: 10. CDR1 and CDR2 (germline): SGHDN, FVKESK. The CDR3 runs 14 residues. The CDR3 DNA reads TGTGCCAGCAGCCATGGGACAGGGCCCTCGGGGCTCCACTTT. It encodes CASSHGTGPSGLHF.

The chain links TRBV30 to TRBJ1-1, with D possibly being TRBD1 (5 bases). There are 13 residues in the CDR3. The germline V and J ends were trimmed by 0 bases and 5 bases, with 10 bases remaining between them. Germline V lookup: CDR1 GTSNPN, CDR2 SVGIG (reference sequence). The CDR3: CAWSVREGTEAFF. The CDR3 nucleotides are TGTGCCTGGAGTGTACGGGAGGGGACTGAAGCTTTCTTT.

This rearrangement joins TRBV4-3 to TRBJ1-2; TRBD1 is a possible D gene (5 bases). The ends were cut back, 4 bases at V and 2 bases at J, with 14 bases in the middle. From germline, CDR1 is LGHNA and CDR2 YSLEER. The CDR3 extends over 15 amino acids. CDR3 coding DNA: TGCGCCAGCAGCCGGTTGGGTCAGGGAAACTATGGCTACACCTTC. Amino acid sequence: CASSRLGQGNYGYTF.

This rearrangement joins TRBV25-1 to TRBJ1-4; D gene uncertain. Germline values: CDR1 MGHDK, CDR2 SYGVNS. Trimming stripped 1 base from V and 8 bases from J, with 11 bases between. This CDR3 is built from 14 residues. The CDR3 sequence: CASSELKIEEKLFF. CDR3 DNA sequence: TGTGCCAGCAGTGAATTAAAGATTGAGGAAAAACTGTTTTTT.

V usage is TRBV5-1 and J usage is TRBJ1-4, with 11 bases aligning to TRBD1. Per germline, CDR1 SGHRS and CDR2 YFSETQ. V shed 0 bases, J shed 8 bases, and the junction held 9 bases outside the gene matches. The CDR3 length is 17 residues. The CDR3 spells CASSLGGQGAFWEKLFF. The CDR3 bases are TGCGCCAGCAGCTTGGGAGGACAGGGGGCCTTTTGGGAAAAACTGTTTTTT.

The gene calls are TRBV29-1 and TRBJ1-4; the D gene is possibly TRBD1 (5 bases). The CDR3 spans 14 residues. Germline V gene sequence: CDR1 SQVTM, CDR2 ANQGSEA. V gave up 1 base and J gave up 7 bases, with 13 bases separating them. CDR3 region: CSVEVSAGPEKLFF. CDR3 DNA sequence: TGCAGCGTTGAAGTGTCAGCGGGGCCTGAAAAACTGTTTTTT.

The V call is TRBV5-4, the J call TRBJ2-5, with 10 positions matching TRBD2. With 5 bases clipped from V and 4 bases from J, the junction kept 8 bases outside the gene matches. The CDR3 has 15 amino acids. Germline V CDR1 and CDR2: SGHNT, YYREEE (reference sequence). The CDR3 protein is CASSIKAGGRETQYF. The CDR3 nucleotides are TGTGCCAGCAGTATCAAAGCGGGGGGGAGAGAGACCCAGTACTTC.

The chain combines TRBV5-6 with TRBJ2-3, with 11 bases aligning to TRBD2. The trim removed 4 bases at V and 0 bases at J, leaving 7 bases unmatched. This CDR3 comprises 17 residues. Germline V gene sequence: CDR1 SGHDT, CDR2 YYEEEE. CDR3 in amino acids: CASSGLAGGPSTDTQYF. CDR3 bases: TGTGCCAGCAGCGGCTTAGCGGGGGGGCCTAGCACAGATACGCAGTATTTT.

The rearrangement links TRBV6-5 to TRBJ2-3, with 9 positions matching TRBD2. Germline CDR1 and CDR2: MNHEY and SVGAGI. The V segment lost 6 bases and the J segment 6 bases; nucleotides outside the gene matches: 10. This CDR3 contains 15 residues. The DNA for the CDR3 is TGTGCCAGCAGGACCTGGGCTAGCGGGGTGGATACGCAGTATTTT. Its translation: CASRTWASGVDTQYF.

This clone was recorded once. The chain has TRBV18 and TRBJ1-4, with D possibly TRBD1 on 5 matching bases. With 5 bases removed from V and 8 bases from J, the gap between germline ends came to 21 bases. CDR1 is KGHSH, CDR2 LQKENI, per germline. There are 16 residues in the CDR3. Here the CDR3 DNA reads TGTGCCAGCTCAACGAAAACTGGACAAGGAGAGGAAAAACTGTTTTTT. This encodes CASSTKTGQGEEKLFF.

V usage is TRBV7-3 and J usage is TRBJ1-5; D gene uncertain. Germline loops: CDR1 SGHTA, CDR2 FQGTGA. The CDR3 totals 12 residues. V shed 6 bases and J shed 0 bases, with 3 bases lying between them. For the CDR3, the DNA is TGTGCCAGCAGTCTTAGCAATCAGCCCCAGCATTTT. It translates to CASSLSNQPQHF.

A few counts support this clone. This chain joins TRBV4-1 and TRBJ2-3, with D hard to call. The CDR3 loop spans 13 amino acids. Trimming cost V 0 bases and J 6 bases, with 7 bases left between them. Germline V gene lookup returns CDR1 MGHRA and CDR2 YSYEKL. CDR3 nucleotide sequence: TGCGCCAGCAGCCAAGAAGGGCGGGATACGCAGTATTTT. Its translation is CASSQEGRDTQYF.

The chain recombines TRBV7-2 with TRBJ2-7; 11 bases are shared with TRBD2. From germline, CDR1 is SGHTA and CDR2 FQGNSA. The V and J ends lost 5 bases and 2 bases, in that order; junction bases with no gene match: 5. The CDR3 covers 15 residues. Here the CDR3 DNA reads TGTGCCAGCAGCCAAGGTAGCGGGGGGGCCTACGAGCAGTACTTC. Its translation: CASSQGSGGAYEQYF.

The rearrangement links TRBV28 to TRBJ2-7; 8 bases are shared with TRBD1. Germline-derived CDR1 and CDR2 are MDHEN and SYDVKM. The CDR3 length is 15 residues. Unmatched junction bases numbered 14, after V lost 4 bases and J lost 9 bases. CDR3 sequence reads: CASSYPDRERKGQYF. The CDR3, as DNA: TGTGCCAGCAGTTACCCGGACAGGGAAAGGAAAGGGCAGTACTTC. Combining the CDR3 with reference TRBV28 and TRBJ2-7 gives the whole variable domain DVKVTQSSRYLVKRTGEKVFLECVQDMDHENMFWYRQDPGLGLRLIYFSYDVKMKEKGDIPEGYSVSREKKERFSLILESASTNQTSMYLCASSYPDRERKGQYFGPGTRLTVT.

The table lists this clone with a count of one. The rearrangement uses TRBV7-2 and TRBJ2-7; possibly TRBD2 for D (7 bases). The CDR3 runs to 16 residues. Germline V gene lookup returns CDR1 SGHTA and CDR2 FQGNSA. Trimming removed 3 bases from V and 5 bases from J, with 20 bases in between. The CDR3 here is CASSFPQGRGRNEQYF. The CDR3 DNA follows: TGTGCCAGCAGCTTCCCCCAGGGGCGGGGGAGGAACGAGCAGTACTTC.